This T cell receptor beta chain is from a study of OX40 agonist ivuxolimab in advanced cancers. Study background: Allowance was made for prior anti-PD-1, anti-PD-L1 or anti-CTLA-4 therapy, and roughly 39% had some. The study's findings and limits: Undetermined was the antigen specificity of the expanded peripheral T cells. Compared with others, partial responders at 0.1-3.0 mg/kg displayed clonal expansion among the lowest.

Generated by immunoSEQ multiplex PCR, the TCRdb table keeps only in-frame clones and is missing some. The table shows about 64,000 clones, with roughly nine tenths occurring only once. A note on this clone: Its antigen remains unidentified.

Germline CDR1 is MGHDK and CDR2 is SYGVNS. Trimming stripped 2 bases from V and 8 bases from J, with 7 bases between. The CDR3 sequence is 13 residues long. Sequenced material: CD4+ or CD8+ T cells sorted from blood, taken in a trial of the OX40 agonist ivuxolimab. The receptor's source is an adult with an advanced solid tumor such as melanoma, head and neck, liver or kidney cancer. The genes are TRBV25-1 and TRBJ1-6; possibly TRBD1 for D (6 bases). For the CDR3, the DNA is TGTGCCAGCAGTGAAGGACAGTATTCACCCCTCCACTTT. Its protein is CASSEGQYSPLHF.